The subject of this entry is one T cell receptor (beta chain). The data were obtained in a study of OX40 agonist ivuxolimab in advanced cancers. Study at large: Participants averaged approximately 60 years of age (range 23 to 79) and were approximately 81% male. Earlier treatment with anti-PD-1, anti-PD-L1 or anti-CTLA-4 was permitted, and 35% to 40% had received some.

CDR1 and CDR2 from the germline V gene are SGHRS and YFSETQ. V shed 4 bases and J shed 0 bases, with 13 bases lying between them. This CDR3 has 15 residues. TCRdb keeps only in-frame clones here, not all; method: immunoSEQ multiplex PCR. The repertoire has around 60,000 clones, 84% of them found once; the top ten carry around 2.1%. The sequence derives from an adult with an advanced solid tumor such as melanoma, head and neck, liver or kidney cancer. The specimen was CD4+ or CD8+ T cells sorted from blood, collected in a trial of the OX40 agonist ivuxolimab. The V and J genes are TRBV5-1 and TRBJ1-2, with D perhaps matching TRBD1 (6 bases). DNA for the CDR3: TGCGCCAGCAGCGGCCGGACAGCTACTAACTATGGCTACACCTTC. It yields the protein CASSGRTATNYGYTF.